The rows below give T cell receptor beta chains drawn from one sample of a study of blood T cell repertoires in COVID-19. TCRdb keeps only in-frame clones here, not all; method: immunoSEQ multiplex PCR. In the table there are fewer than 85,000 clones, approximately 80% of which are singletons. The sequencing input was peripheral blood. Every receptor here comes from a woman aged 55-69 years with acute or convalescent COVID-19. Each CDR3 is given with its conserved first and last residue. The order of the fields is J gene, D gene, V gene, clone size, CDR3 protein, CDR3 DNA. The D gene is left open where the match is weak. Not every row has a clone size; where given, it reads once, few, many or a size class.

J: TRBJ2-7
D: TRBD1
V: TRBV23-1
size: -
CDR3: CASSHYQPGQGVSDEQYF
DNA: TGCGCCAGCAGTCACTATCAACCGGGACAGGGGGTGTCGGACGAGCAGTACTTC

J: TRBJ2-5
D: -
V: TRBV5-1
size: -
CDR3: CASSPSGRQETQYF
DNA: TGCGCCAGCAGCCCAAGTGGGCGACAAGAGACCCAGTACTTC

J: TRBJ1-1
D: -
V: TRBV2
size: -
CDR3: CASSRQQNTEAFF
DNA: TGTGCCAGCAGTAGACAGCAGAACACTGAAGCTTTCTTT

J: TRBJ1-2
D: -
V: TRBV2
size: few
CDR3: CASSDLEGRRYGYTF
DNA: TGTGCCAGCAGTGATTTGGAGGGTAGGCGCTATGGCTACACCTTC

J: TRBJ1-4
D: -
V: TRBV5-1
size: -
CDR3: CASSLAGDFIEKLFF
DNA: TGCGCCAGCAGCTTGGCCGGGGATTTTATTGAAAAACTGTTTTTT

J: TRBJ1-1
D: -
V: TRBV30
size: -
CDR3: CAWLLNTEAFF
DNA: TGTGCCTGGCTATTAAACACTGAAGCTTTCTTT

J: TRBJ1-2
D: -
V: TRBV29-1
size: -
CDR3: CSVELAGQFNYGYTF
DNA: TGCAGCGTTGAACTCGCAGGGCAATTTAACTATGGCTACACCTTC

J: TRBJ1-4
D: -
V: TRBV18
size: few
CDR3: CASSPGATNEKLFF
DNA: TGTGCCAGCTCCCCCGGGGCAACTAATGAAAAACTGTTTTTT

J: TRBJ2-5
D: TRBD2
V: TRBV5-1
size: -
CDR3: CASSLLPGGSQETQYF
DNA: TGCGCCAGCAGCTTGCTCCCGGGAGGTTCCCAAGAGACCCAGTACTTC

J: TRBJ1-2
D: -
V: TRBV5-1
size: -
CDR3: CASSLVGGDNYGYTF
DNA: TGCGCCAGCAGCTTAGTTGGGGGGGATAACTATGGCTACACCTTC